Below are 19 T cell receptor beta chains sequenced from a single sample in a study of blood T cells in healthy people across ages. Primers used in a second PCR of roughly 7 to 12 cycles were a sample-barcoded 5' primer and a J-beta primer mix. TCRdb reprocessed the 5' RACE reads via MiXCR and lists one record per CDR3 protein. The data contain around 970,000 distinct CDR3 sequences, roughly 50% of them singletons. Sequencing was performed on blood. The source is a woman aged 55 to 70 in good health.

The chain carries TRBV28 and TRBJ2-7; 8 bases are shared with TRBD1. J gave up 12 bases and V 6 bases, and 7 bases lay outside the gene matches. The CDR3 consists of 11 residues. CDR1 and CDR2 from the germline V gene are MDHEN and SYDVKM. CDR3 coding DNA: TGTGCCAGCAGAAGACAGGGGCCATGGTACTTC. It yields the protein CASRRQGPWYF.

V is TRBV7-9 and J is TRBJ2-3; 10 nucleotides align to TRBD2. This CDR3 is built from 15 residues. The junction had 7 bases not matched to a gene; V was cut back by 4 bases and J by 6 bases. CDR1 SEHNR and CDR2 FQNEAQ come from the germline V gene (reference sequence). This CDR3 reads CASSSTGTSVDTQYF. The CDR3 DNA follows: TGTGCCAGCAGCTCTACCGGGACTAGCGTTGATACGCAGTATTTT.

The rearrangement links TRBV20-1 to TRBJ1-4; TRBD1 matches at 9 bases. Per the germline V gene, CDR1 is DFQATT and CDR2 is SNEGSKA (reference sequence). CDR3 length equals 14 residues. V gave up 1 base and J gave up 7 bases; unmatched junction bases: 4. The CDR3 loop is CSARVETGGEKLFF. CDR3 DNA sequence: TGCAGTGCTAGAGTCGAGACAGGGGGTGAAAAACTGTTTTTT.

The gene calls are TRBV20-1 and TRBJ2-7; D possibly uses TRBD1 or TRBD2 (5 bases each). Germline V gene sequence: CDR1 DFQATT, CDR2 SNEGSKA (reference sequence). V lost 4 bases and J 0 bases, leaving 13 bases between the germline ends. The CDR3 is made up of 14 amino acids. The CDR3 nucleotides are TGCAGTGCTAAAGGGACGGATAGCTCCTACGAGCAGTACTTC. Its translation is CSAKGTDSSYEQYF.

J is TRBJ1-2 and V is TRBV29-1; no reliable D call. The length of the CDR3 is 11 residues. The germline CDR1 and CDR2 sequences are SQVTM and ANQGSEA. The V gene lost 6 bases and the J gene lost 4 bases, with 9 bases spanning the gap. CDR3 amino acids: CSVLGIYGYTF. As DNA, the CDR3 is TGCAGCGTGCTGGGAATCTATGGCTACACCTTC. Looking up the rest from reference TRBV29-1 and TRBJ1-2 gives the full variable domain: SAVISQKPSRDICQRGTSLTIQCQVDSQVTMMFWYRQQPGQSLTLIATANQGSEATYESGFVIDKFPISRPNLTFSTLTVSNMSPEDSSIYLCSVLGIYGYTFGSGTRLTVV.

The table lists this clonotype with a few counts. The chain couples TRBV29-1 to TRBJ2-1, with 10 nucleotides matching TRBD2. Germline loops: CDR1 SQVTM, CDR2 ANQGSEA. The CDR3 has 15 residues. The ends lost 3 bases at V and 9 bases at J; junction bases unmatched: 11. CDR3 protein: CSVDVALAGVVEQFF. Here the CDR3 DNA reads TGCAGCGTTGATGTCGCTCTAGCGGGAGTCGTTGAGCAGTTCTTC.

CDR3: CASSDAGGNEKLFF. The DNA of the CDR3 is TGTGCCAGCAGTGACGCTGGGGGTAATGAAAAACTGTTTTTT. This chain connects TRBV28 to TRBJ1-4, with a tentative D call TRBD1 (5 bases). Germline-derived CDR1 and CDR2 are MDHEN and SYDVKM. The V gene lost 5 bases and the J gene lost 4 bases, with 11 bases spanning the gap. CDR3 length: 14 amino acids.

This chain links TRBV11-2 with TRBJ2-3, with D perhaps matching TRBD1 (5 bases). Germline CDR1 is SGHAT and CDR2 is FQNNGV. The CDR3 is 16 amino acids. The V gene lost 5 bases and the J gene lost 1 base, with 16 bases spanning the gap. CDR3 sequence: CASSPPRSTGTDTQYF. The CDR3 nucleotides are TGTGCCAGCAGCCCACCTAGGTCGACAGGCACAGATACGCAGTATTTT.

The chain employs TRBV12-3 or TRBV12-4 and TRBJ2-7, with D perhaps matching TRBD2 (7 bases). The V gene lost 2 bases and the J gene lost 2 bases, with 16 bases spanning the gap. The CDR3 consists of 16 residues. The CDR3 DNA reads TGTGCCAGCAGTTTAAGGGGGGGGGTCGGGCCCTACGAGCAGTACTTC. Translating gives CASSLRGGVGPYEQYF.

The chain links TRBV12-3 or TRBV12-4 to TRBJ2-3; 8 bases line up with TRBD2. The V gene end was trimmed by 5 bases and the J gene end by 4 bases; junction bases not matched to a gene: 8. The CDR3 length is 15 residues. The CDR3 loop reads CASSRPGLVADTQYF. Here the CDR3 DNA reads TGTGCCAGCAGTCGGCCGGGACTAGTGGCAGATACGCAGTATTTT.

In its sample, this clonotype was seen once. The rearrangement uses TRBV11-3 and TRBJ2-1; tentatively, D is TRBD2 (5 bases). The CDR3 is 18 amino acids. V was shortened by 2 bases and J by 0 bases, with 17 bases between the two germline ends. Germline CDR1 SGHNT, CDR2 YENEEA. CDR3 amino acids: CASSLRSAGPSSYNEQFF. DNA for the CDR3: TGTGCCAGCAGCTTAAGGTCCGCGGGCCCCAGCTCCTACAATGAGCAGTTCTTC.

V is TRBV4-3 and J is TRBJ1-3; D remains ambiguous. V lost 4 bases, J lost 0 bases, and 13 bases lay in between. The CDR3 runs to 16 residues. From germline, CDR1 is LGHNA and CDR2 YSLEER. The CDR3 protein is CASSRVREDSGNTIYF. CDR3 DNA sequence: TGCGCCAGCAGCCGAGTCCGGGAAGACTCTGGAAACACCATATATTTT.

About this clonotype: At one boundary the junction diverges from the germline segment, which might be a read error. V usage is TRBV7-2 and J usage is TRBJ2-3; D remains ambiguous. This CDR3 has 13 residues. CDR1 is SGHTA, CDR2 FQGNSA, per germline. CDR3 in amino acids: CAGSRFSTDTQYF. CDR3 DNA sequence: TGTGCCGGCAGCAGGTTCAGCACAGATACGCAGTATTTT.

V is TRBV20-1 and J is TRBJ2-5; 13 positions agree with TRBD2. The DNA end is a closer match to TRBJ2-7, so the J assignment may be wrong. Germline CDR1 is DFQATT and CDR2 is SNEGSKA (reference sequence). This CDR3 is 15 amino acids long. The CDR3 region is CSARVGLAGEDEQYF. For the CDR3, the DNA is TGCAGTGCTAGAGTAGGACTAGCGGGAGAGGACGAGCAGTACTTC.

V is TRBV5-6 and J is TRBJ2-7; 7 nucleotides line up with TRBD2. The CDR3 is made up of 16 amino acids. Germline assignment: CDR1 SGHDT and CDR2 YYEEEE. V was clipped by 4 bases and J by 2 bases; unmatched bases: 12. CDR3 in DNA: TGTGCCAGCAGCCCAGACGCGGGGGATATAACCTACGAGCAGTACTTC. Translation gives CASSPDAGDITYEQYF.

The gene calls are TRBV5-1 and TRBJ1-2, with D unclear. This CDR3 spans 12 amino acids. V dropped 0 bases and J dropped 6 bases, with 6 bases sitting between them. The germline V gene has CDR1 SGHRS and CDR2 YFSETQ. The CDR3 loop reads CASSLAANGYTF. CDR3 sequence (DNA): TGCGCCAGCAGCTTGGCCGCAAATGGCTACACCTTC.

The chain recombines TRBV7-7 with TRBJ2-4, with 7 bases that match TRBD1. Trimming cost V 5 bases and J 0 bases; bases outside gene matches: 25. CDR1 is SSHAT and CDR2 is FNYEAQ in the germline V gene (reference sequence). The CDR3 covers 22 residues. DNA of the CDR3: TGTGCCAGCAGCCTCGGGATAGGGGGCAATCCAAGACAAAGATTAGCCAAAAACATTCAGTACTTC. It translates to CASSLGIGGNPRQRLAKNIQYF.

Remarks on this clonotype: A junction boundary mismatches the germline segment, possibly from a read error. The CDR3 loop reads CACSFPVRSSANEQFF. The CDR3 coding sequence is TGTGCCTGCAGCTTCCCCGTTCGTAGTAGCGCCAATGAGCAGTTCTTC. V is TRBV7-2 and J is TRBJ2-1; weak D call: TRBD2 (5 bases). CDR1 is SGHTA, CDR2 FQGNSA, per germline. The CDR3 is 16 residues long.

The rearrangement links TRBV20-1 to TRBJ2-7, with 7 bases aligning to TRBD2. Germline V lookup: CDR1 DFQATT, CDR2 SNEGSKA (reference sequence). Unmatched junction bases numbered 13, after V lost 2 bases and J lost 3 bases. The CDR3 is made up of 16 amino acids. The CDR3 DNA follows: TGCAGTGCTAGAAGGCCTACGCGGGGGTCTAACTACGAGCAGTACTTC. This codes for CSARRPTRGSNYEQYF.